These T cell receptor beta chains were read from a single sample in a study of cytomegalovirus exposure and HLA in healthy donors. Here immunoSEQ multiplex PCR was the method, and the copy in TCRdb shows in-frame clones only, minus some. The sample holds around 120,000 clones, approximately 90% seen once. The sample consisted of PBMCs. These receptors were obtained from a man between 18 and 35 years old in good health and CMV-seronegative. Both conserved end residues are part of each CDR3. Each record gives: J gene, V gene, clone size, CDR3 protein. Size is omitted from some rows. Given values are once, few, many or a class for expanded clones.

TRBJ2-7 TRBV28 - CASSFRGYEQYF
TRBJ1-3 TRBV7-9 - CASSMDRGPGNTIYF
TRBJ2-7 TRBV11-2 - CASSSADSYEQYF
TRBJ2-1 TRBV5-1 - CASSLGQGRHNEQFF
TRBJ1-2 TRBV10-3 - CAITPGQGYGYTF
TRBJ1-3 TRBV7-8 - CASSWDRNTIYF
TRBJ2-2 TRBV6-6 once CATLLAGGPPGELFF
TRBJ1-2 TRBV28 few CASRQGYGYTF
TRBJ1-2 TRBV6-5 - CASSYSSGIIYGYTF
TRBJ1-2 TRBV29-1 - CSVVGWTGGGYTF
TRBJ2-2 TRBV11-2 - CASSSGRGTGELFF
TRBJ1-1 TRBV6-5 - CASSYSIRNTEAFF
TRBJ2-7 TRBV5-1 - CASSPPSGSGLYEQYF
TRBJ2-2 TRBV4-1 - CASSYYRGQTGELFF
TRBJ1-2 TRBV2 - CASRALGYTF
TRBJ2-2 TRBV19 - CASRTGTSVNGELFF
TRBJ2-7 TRBV5-1 - CASSLGDITRGEQYF
TRBJ2-3 TRBV7-9 - CASSLQVGGLTDTQYF
TRBJ1-4 TRBV5-1 - CASSPEGGNWANEKLFF
TRBJ2-1 TRBV7-2 - CATLGWGQKNSYNEQFF
TRBJ2-3 TRBV5-1 - CASSSSRANFTQYF
TRBJ2-7 TRBV29-1 - CSVDTGDSDELRF
TRBJ1-2 TRBV5-1 - CASSLQQNGYTF
TRBJ2-1 TRBV5-1 - CASSLAPSGSYANEQFF
TRBJ2-5 TRBV30 - CAWSVDRGQETQYF
TRBJ2-2 TRBV11-2 - CASSYRAGELFF
TRBJ1-1 TRBV5-8 - CASSDNYNGDRGNTEAFF
TRBJ2-3 TRBV18 - CASSASSQGGSDTQYF
TRBJ1-5 TRBV7-2 - CASSFAGARYSNQPQHF
TRBJ2-7 TRBV27 once CASRPRDRAGYEQYF
TRBJ2-2 TRBV2 - CASRGVVTGQKNTGELFF
TRBJ2-1 TRBV7-9 - CASSPMDRGPDEQFF
TRBJ1-1 TRBV25-1 once CASSADTGVNTEAFF
TRBJ1-1 TRBV5-1 - CASSLQGRPYAEAFF
TRBJ2-1 TRBV29-1 - CSVEESIPGYNEQFF
TRBJ1-5 TRBV19 - CASSEAGTEARQPQHF
TRBJ2-7 TRBV23-1 - CASSQSSYRDRGSYEQYF
TRBJ2-1 TRBV7-2 - CASSLILAGGCFF
TRBJ2-7 TRBV5-6 - CASSLFSGGSYEQYF